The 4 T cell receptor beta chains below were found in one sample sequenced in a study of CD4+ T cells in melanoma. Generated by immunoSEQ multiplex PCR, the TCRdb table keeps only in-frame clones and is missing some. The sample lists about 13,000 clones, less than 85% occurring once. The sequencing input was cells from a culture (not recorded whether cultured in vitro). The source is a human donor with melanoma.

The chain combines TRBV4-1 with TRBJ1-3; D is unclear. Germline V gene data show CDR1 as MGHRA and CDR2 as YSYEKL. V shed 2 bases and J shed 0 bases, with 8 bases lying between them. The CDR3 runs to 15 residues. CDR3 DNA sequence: TGCGCCAGCAGCCAAATGAGAGACTCTGGAAACACCATATATTTT. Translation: CASSQMRDSGNTIYF.

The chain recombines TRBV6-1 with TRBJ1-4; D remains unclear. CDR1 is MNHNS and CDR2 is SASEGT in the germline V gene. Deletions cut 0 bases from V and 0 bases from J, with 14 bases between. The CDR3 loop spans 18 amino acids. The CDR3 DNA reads TGTGCCAGCAGTGAAGCTGGACCTCCAATCGCAACTAATGAAAAACTGTTTTTT. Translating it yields CASSEAGPPIATNEKLFF.

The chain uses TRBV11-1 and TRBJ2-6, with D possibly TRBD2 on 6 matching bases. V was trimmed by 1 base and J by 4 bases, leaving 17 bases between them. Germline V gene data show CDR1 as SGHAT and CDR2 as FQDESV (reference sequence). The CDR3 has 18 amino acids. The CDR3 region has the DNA TGTGCCAGCAGCTTAGGACCATTCGGGGGATCCGGGGCCAACGTCCTGACTTTC. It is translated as CASSLGPFGGSGANVLTF.

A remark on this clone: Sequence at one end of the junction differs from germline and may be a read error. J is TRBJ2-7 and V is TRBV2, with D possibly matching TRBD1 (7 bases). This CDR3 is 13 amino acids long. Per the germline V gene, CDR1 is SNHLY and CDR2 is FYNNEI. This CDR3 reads CASREGASNEQYF. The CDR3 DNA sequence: TGTGCCAGCAGGGAGGGGGCCTCCAACGAGCAGTACTTC.